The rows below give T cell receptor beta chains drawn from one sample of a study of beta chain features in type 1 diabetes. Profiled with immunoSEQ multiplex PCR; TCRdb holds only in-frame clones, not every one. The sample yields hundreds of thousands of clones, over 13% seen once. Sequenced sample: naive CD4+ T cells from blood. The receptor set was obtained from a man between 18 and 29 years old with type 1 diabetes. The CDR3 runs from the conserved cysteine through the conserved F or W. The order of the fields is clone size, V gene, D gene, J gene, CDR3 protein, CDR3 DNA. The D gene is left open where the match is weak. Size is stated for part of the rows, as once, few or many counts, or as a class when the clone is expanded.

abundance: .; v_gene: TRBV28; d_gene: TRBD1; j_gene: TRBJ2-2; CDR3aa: CASNQGAGTGELFF; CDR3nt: TGTGCCAGCAATCAGGGGGCGGGCACCGGGGAGCTGTTTTTT
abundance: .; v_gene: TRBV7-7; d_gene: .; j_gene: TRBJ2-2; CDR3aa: CASSFSGRNTGELFF; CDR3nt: TGTGCTAGCAGCTTTTCGGGTCGAAACACCGGGGAGCTGTTTTTT
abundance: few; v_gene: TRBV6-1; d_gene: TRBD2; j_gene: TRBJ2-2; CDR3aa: CASRATSGAGELFF; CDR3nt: TGTGCCAGCAGGGCGACGAGCGGGGCCGGGGAGCTGTTTTTT
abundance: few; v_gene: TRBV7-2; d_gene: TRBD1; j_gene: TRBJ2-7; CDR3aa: CASSFGSGTGDEQYF; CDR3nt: TGTGCCAGCAGCTTCGGTTCCGGGACAGGCGACGAGCAGTACTTC
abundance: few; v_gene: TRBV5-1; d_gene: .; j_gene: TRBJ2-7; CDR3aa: CASSLMGGDGPYEQYF; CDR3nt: TGCGCCAGCAGCTTGATGGGGGGAGATGGACCCTACGAGCAGTACTTC
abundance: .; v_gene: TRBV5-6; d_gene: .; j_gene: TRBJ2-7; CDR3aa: CASSLGISSYEQYF; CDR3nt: TGTGCCAGCAGCTTGGGGATTTCCTCCTACGAGCAGTACTTC
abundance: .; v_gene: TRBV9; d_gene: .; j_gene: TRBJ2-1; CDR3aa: CASSVGGVPQWDEQFF; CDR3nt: TGTGCCAGCAGCGTAGGGGGAGTTCCCCAATGGGATGAGCAGTTCTTC
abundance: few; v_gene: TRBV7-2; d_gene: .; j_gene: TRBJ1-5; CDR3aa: CASSLTDISQPQHF; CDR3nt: TGTGCCAGCAGCTTGACTGACATCAGTCAGCCCCAGCATTTT
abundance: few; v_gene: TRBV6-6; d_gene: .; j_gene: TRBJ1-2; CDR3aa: CASSYSTAAGYTF; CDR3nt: TGTGCCAGCAGTTACTCGACCGCCGCTGGCTACACCTTC
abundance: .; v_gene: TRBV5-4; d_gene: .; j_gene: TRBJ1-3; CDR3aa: CASSYRESGNTIYF; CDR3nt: TGTGCCAGCAGCTACAGGGAATCTGGAAACACCATATATTTT
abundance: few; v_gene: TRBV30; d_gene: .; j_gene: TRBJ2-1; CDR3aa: CAWNTAYGAYNEQFF; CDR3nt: TGTGCCTGGAATACGGCTTATGGCGCCTACAATGAGCAGTTCTTC
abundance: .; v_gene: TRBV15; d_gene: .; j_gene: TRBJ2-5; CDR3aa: CATSSPQKETQYF; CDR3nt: TGTGCCACCAGCAGCCCCCAGAAGGAGACCCAGTACTTC
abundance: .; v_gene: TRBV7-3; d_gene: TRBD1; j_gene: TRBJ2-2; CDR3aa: CASSPRQGPGELFF; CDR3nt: TGTGCCAGCAGCCCAAGACAGGGCCCCGGGGAGCTGTTTTTT
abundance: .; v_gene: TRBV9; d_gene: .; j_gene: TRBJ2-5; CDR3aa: CASSVDGGETQYF; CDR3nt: TGTGCCAGCAGCGTTGATGGCGGAGAGACCCAGTACTTC
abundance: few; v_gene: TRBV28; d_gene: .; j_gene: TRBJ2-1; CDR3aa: CASSVSTNSYNEQFF; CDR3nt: TGTGCCAGCAGTGTGTCTACAAACTCCTACAATGAGCAGTTCTTC
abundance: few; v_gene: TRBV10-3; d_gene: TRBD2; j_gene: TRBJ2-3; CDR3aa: CAISGRLAVSTDTQYF; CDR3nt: TGTGCCATCAGTGGTCGACTAGCGGTGAGCACAGATACGCAGTATTTT
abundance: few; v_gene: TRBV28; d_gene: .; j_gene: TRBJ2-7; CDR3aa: CASSLVSYEQYF; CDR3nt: TGTGCCAGCAGTTTAGTTTCCTACGAGCAGTACTTC
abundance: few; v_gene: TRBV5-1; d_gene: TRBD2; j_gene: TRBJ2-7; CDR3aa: CASSLAVGLAGERNF; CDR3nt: TGCGCCAGCAGCTTGGCCGTGGGACTAGCGGGAGAAAGAAACTTC
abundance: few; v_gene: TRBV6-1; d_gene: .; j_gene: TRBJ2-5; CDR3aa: CASSGSGAQETQYF; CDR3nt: TGTGCCAGCAGTGGATCGGGGGCTCAAGAGACCCAGTACTTC
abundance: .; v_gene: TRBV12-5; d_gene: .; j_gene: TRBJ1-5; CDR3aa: CASGNEGRRGPQHF; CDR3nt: TGTGCTAGTGGTAATGAGGGACGCCGAGGGCCCCAGCATTTT
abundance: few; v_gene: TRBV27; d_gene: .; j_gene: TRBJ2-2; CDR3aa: CASSSKSGELFF; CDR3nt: TGTGCCAGCAGTTCAAAGTCCGGGGAGCTGTTTTTT
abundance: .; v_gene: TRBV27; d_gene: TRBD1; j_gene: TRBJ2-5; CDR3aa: CASSLGQGRQETQYF; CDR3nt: TGTGCCAGCAGCCTTGGACAGGGTCGGCAAGAGACCCAGTACTTC
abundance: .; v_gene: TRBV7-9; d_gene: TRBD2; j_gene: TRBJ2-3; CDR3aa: CASSFALAGGTDTQYF; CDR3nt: TGTGCCAGCAGCTTTGCTCTAGCGGGAGGCACAGATACGCAGTATTTT
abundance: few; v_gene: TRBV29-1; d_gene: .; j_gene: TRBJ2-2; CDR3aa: CSAPQGLNTGELFF; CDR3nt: TGCAGCGCCCCGCAGGGATTGAACACCGGGGAGCTGTTTTTT
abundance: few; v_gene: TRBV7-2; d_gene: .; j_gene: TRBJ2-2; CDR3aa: CASSPEGVNTGELFF; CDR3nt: TGTGCCAGCAGCCCAGAGGGGGTTAACACCGGGGAGCTGTTTTTT
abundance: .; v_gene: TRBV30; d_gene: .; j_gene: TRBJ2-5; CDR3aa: CAWTGSVWETQYF; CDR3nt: TGTGCCTGGACCGGGTCCGTGTGGGAGACCCAGTACTTC
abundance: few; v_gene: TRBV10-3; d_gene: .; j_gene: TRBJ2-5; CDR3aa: CAISESVAQYF; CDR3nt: TGTGCCATCAGTGAGTCCGTGGCCCAGTACTTC
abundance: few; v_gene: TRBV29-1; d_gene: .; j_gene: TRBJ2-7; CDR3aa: CSVLYRESYEQYF; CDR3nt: TGCAGCGTTCTCTACAGGGAGTCCTACGAGCAGTACTTC